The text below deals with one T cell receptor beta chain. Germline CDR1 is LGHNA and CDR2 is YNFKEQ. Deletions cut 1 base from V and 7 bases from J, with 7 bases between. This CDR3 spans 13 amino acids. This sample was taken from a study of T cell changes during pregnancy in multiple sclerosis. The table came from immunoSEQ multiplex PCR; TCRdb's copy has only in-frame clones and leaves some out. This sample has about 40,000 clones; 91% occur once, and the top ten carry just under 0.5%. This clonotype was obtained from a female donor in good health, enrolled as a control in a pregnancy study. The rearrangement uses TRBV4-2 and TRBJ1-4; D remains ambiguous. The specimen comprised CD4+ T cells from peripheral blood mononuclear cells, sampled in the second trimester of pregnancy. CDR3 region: CASSQAAFEKLFF. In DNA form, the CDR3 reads TGTGCCAGCAGCCAAGCCGCGTTTGAAAAACTGTTTTTT.